The 16 T cell receptor beta chains given below trace back to one sample, sequenced in a study of blood T cell repertoires in COVID-19. TCRdb's table, derived via immunoSEQ multiplex PCR, lists solely in-frame clones and lacks some. Here the sample spans about 160,000 clones, about 93% being singletons. The sequenced sample was peripheral blood. The receptors shown here come from a woman aged 45-65 years with acute or convalescent COVID-19.

The chain links TRBV12-5 to TRBJ2-1; D may be TRBD2 (6 bases). The length of the CDR3 is 20 residues. The germline CDR1 and CDR2 sequences are LGHNT and FRNRAP. V was clipped by 1 base and J by 0 bases, with 22 bases between them. The CDR3 spells CASGLDPKSSVISSYNEQFF. The CDR3 bases are TGTGCTAGTGGTTTGGACCCCAAATCTAGCGTAATCTCCTCCTACAATGAGCAGTTCTTC.

This chain links TRBV14 with TRBJ1-2; the D gene is possibly TRBD1 (5 bases). Trimming stripped 3 bases from V and 7 bases from J, with 9 bases between. This CDR3 contains 12 residues. Germline values: CDR1 SGHDN, CDR2 FVKESK. The CDR3 nucleotides read TGTGCCAGCAGCCACTTGGGGGGTGGCTACACCTTC. It is translated as CASSHLGGGYTF. Filled out from reference TRBV14 and TRBJ1-2, the complete variable domain reads EAGVTQFPSHSVIEKGQTVTLRCDPISGHDNLYWYRRVMGKEIKFLLHFVKESKQDESGMPNNRFLAERTGGTYSTLKVQPAELEDSGVYFCASSHLGGGYTFGSGTRLTVV.

The chain links TRBV28 to TRBJ1-1; D gene uncertain. V shed 5 bases and J shed 2 bases, with 9 bases lying between them. CDR1 and CDR2 (germline): MDHEN, SYDVKM. The CDR3 is 13 amino acids. CDR3 amino acids: CASSVLQNTEAFF. The DNA of the CDR3 is TGTGCCAGCAGTGTCTTACAAAACACTGAAGCTTTCTTT.

The DNA for the CDR3 is TGTGCCAGCAGCCACGGGGCAGGGGGCGCGTACGAGCAGTACTTC. Amino acids: CASSHGAGGAYEQYF. V is TRBV3-1 (or the pseudogene TRBV3-2) and J is TRBJ2-7, with 8 bases fitting TRBD1. CDR3 length equals 15 residues. CDR1 and CDR2 (germline): LGHDT, YNNKEL (reference sequence). Unmatched junction bases numbered 8, after V lost 3 bases and J lost 4 bases.

This rearrangement joins TRBV4-1 to TRBJ1-5, with 9 bases that match TRBD1. Per the germline V gene, CDR1 is MGHRA and CDR2 is YSYEKL. There are 14 residues in the CDR3. Unmatched junction bases numbered 7, after V lost 4 bases and J lost 9 bases. DNA for the CDR3: TGCGCCAGCAGCCTACAGGGGGCGGGGGGGCCCCAGCATTTT. This translates into CASSLQGAGGPQHF.

The chain uses TRBV3-1 (or the pseudogene TRBV3-2) and TRBJ1-1, with D uncertain. The CDR3 spans 15 residues. Germline CDR1 is LGHDT and CDR2 is YNNKEL (reference sequence). V lost 7 bases and J lost 0, with 15 bases in between. CDR3 sequence: CASNTGSGLNTEAFF. As DNA, the CDR3 is TGTGCCAGCAATACCGGGTCCGGCCTGAACACTGAAGCTTTCTTT.

This clone was counted once. The rearrangement joins TRBV5-5 to TRBJ2-3; perhaps TRBD1 as D (7 bases). The CDR3 runs 16 residues. The V and J ends lost 0 bases and 4 bases respectively, with 15 bases between them. The germline V gene encodes CDR1 SGHKS and CDR2 YYEKEE (reference sequence). The CDR3 loop reads CASSLERQGGSDTQYF. For the CDR3, the DNA is TGTGCCAGCAGCTTGGAGCGCCAGGGGGGATCAGATACGCAGTATTTT.

The chain links TRBV11-2 to TRBJ1-1, with TRBD1 matching 7 bases. J lost 3 bases, V lost 5 bases, and 3 bases had no gene match. The V gene's germline CDR1 is SGHAT and CDR2 FQNNGV. This CDR3 is 13 amino acids long. The chain's CDR3 is CASSQDRDTEAFF. In DNA form, the CDR3 reads TGTGCCAGCAGCCAAGACAGGGACACTGAAGCTTTCTTT.

This sequence joins TRBV10-3 and TRBJ1-1, with D unresolved. V was clipped by 0 bases and J by 3 bases, with 5 bases between them. Germline V gene sequence: CDR1 ENHRY, CDR2 SYGVKD. The CDR3 is 13 residues long. CDR3 protein: CAISESRYTEAFF. CDR3 in DNA: TGTGCCATCAGTGAGTCGAGGTACACTGAAGCTTTCTTT.

The chain's CDR3 is CASSLHYQVGYGYTF. In nucleotides, the CDR3 is TGTGCCAGCAGCCTACACTATCAAGTGGGCTATGGCTACACCTTC. The V call is TRBV28, the J call TRBJ1-2; D is ambiguous. Trimming left V 6 bases short and J 4 bases short, with 18 bases between. From germline, CDR1 is MDHEN and CDR2 SYDVKM. This CDR3 is 15 amino acids long.

The chain has TRBV7-6 and TRBJ2-1; 8 nucleotides align to TRBD2. Germline lookup yields CDR1 SGHVS and CDR2 FNYEAQ. The V gene end was trimmed by 3 bases and the J gene end by 8 bases; junction bases not matched to a gene: 3. The CDR3 spans 13 residues. CDR3 amino acids: CASSLETSDEQFF. In DNA, the CDR3 is TGTGCCAGCAGCTTGGAGACTAGCGATGAGCAGTTCTTC.

The sample holds a few counts of this clone. This sequence joins TRBV19 and TRBJ2-1, with 8 bases lining up with TRBD2. The germline V gene encodes CDR1 LNHDA and CDR2 SQIVND (reference sequence). The CDR3 runs to 14 residues. V trimming: 9 bases; J trimming: 7 bases; junction bases outside the gene matches: 11. CDR3 sequence reads: CASSHSGVGNEQFF. As DNA, the CDR3 is TGTGCCAGCAGTCATAGCGGGGTGGGGAATGAGCAGTTCTTC.

This sequence joins TRBV15 and TRBJ1-2, with D maybe TRBD1 (6 bases). Germline-derived CDR1 and CDR2 are LNHNV and YYDKDF (reference sequence). Trimming took off 2 bases at V and 5 bases at J, with 18 bases between the two ends. The CDR3 runs 16 residues. The CDR3 loop reads CATSRPMDSLIYGYTF. CDR3 DNA: TGTGCCACCAGCAGACCTATGGACAGCCTCATTTATGGCTACACCTTC.

Concerning this clone: Other DNA sequences from this sample encode an identical CDR3 as well. The V call is TRBV9, the J call TRBJ2-2; D uncertain. This CDR3 spans 14 amino acids. CDR1 is SGDLS and CDR2 is YYNGEE in the germline V gene. The ends were cut back, 0 bases at V and 6 bases at J, with 9 bases in the middle. The CDR3, as DNA: TGTGCCAGCAGCGTAGGAGGATCCTCCGGGGAGCTGTTTTTT. Translation: CASSVGGSSGELFF. Variable domain in full (rest from reference TRBV9 and TRBJ2-2): DSGVTQTPKHLITATGQRVTLRCSPRSGDLSVYWYQQSLDQGLQFLIQYYNGEERAKGNILERFSAQQFPDLHSELNLSSLELGDSALYFCASSVGGSSGELFFGEGSRLTVL.

The V call is TRBV19, the J call TRBJ1-2; TRBD1 is a possible D gene (5 bases). The CDR3 runs to 15 residues. Trimming left V 3 bases short and J 7 bases short, with 18 bases between. In germline, CDR1 is LNHDA, CDR2 SQIVND (reference sequence). As DNA, the CDR3 is TGTGCCAGTAGTATCGCCCAGGGAGGGCTTGGTGGCTACACCTTC. Translated: CASSIAQGGLGGYTF.

The V and J genes are TRBV20-1 and TRBJ1-2; D possibly corresponds to TRBD1 (5 bases). The ends were cut back, 8 bases at V and 4 bases at J, with 11 bases in the middle. Germline loops: CDR1 DFQATT, CDR2 SNEGSKA (reference sequence). The CDR3 contains 11 residues. CDR3 sequence (DNA): TGCAGTACCCTTGGGGCCTATGGCTACACCTTC. Protein product: CSTLGAYGYTF.